These 32 T cell receptor beta chains were all obtained from the same sample, sequenced in a study of blood T cell repertoires in COVID-19. Only in-frame clones appear in the TCRdb table, and some are missing; sequencing was by immunoSEQ multiplex PCR. The sample consists of about 87,000 clones, around nine tenths of them appearing once. The sequencing sample was made of peripheral blood. The receptors derive from a man aged 40-49 years with acute or convalescent COVID-19.

The V and J genes are TRBV5-1 and TRBJ2-1, with 9 bases fitting TRBD1. The V and J ends lost 0 bases and 5 bases, in that order; junction bases with no gene match: 6. This CDR3 is built from 16 residues. Germline V CDR1 and CDR2: SGHRS, YFSETQ. CDR3 in amino acids: CASSLGGDRAHNEQFF. The CDR3 nucleotides are TGCGCCAGCAGCTTGGGTGGGGACAGGGCCCACAATGAGCAGTTCTTC.

CDR3 protein: CASSFGGADEKLFF. The CDR3 nucleotides are TGCGCCAGCAGCTTCGGGGGGGCAGATGAAAAACTGTTTTTT. This sequence joins TRBV5-1 and TRBJ1-4; tentative D call: TRBD1 (6 bases). Germline V gene sequence: CDR1 SGHRS, CDR2 YFSETQ. The CDR3 runs to 14 residues. V lost 2 bases and J 6 bases, leaving 11 bases between the germline ends.

The rearrangement links TRBV30 to TRBJ2-1, with D tentatively TRBD2 (5 bases). Trimming removed 1 base at V and 0 bases at J, with 10 bases between. The CDR3 covers 15 residues. Per the germline V gene, CDR1 is GTSNPN and CDR2 is SVGIG (reference sequence). CDR3 protein: CAWSDLATSYNEQFF. The CDR3 region has the DNA TGTGCCTGGAGTGATTTAGCGACCTCCTACAATGAGCAGTTCTTC.

This rearrangement joins TRBV23-1 to TRBJ2-3; 8 bases are shared with TRBD2. TRBV23-1 is reported as an ORF; its role is uncertain. The CDR3 contains 15 residues. With 5 bases clipped from V and 4 bases from J, the junction kept 8 bases outside the gene matches. The CDR3 protein is CASSDFGRGPDTQYF. Here the CDR3 DNA reads TGCGCCAGCAGTGATTTCGGGAGGGGCCCAGATACGCAGTATTTT.

This clone was seen a few times. The CDR3 bases are TGTGCCAGCAGTTACGGGACAGGTCTCAATCAGCCCCAGCATTTT. Its protein is CASSYGTGLNQPQHF. The chain links TRBV6-5 to TRBJ1-5; 8 bases are shared with TRBD1. The CDR3 is made up of 15 amino acids. The J segment lost 3 bases and the V segment lost 2 bases, leaving 3 bases of the junction unmatched. Germline V gives CDR1 MNHEY, CDR2 SVGAGI.

As DNA, the CDR3 is TGCGCCAGCAGCCAAGGAGGGGGGGCAGGCACGCATGGCTACACCTTC. Protein product: CASSQGGGAGTHGYTF. This chain connects TRBV4-1 to TRBJ1-2, with D perhaps TRBD1 (6 bases). Trimming stripped 1 base from V and 6 bases from J, with 18 bases between. CDR3 length equals 16 residues. Germline CDR1 reads MGHRA; CDR2 reads YSYEKL.

This clone was seen only a few times. The chain combines TRBV27 with TRBJ1-6, with a possible D match to TRBD1 (5 bases). The V gene's germline CDR1 is MNHEY and CDR2 SMNVEV (reference sequence). The CDR3 covers 14 residues. V was shortened by 7 bases and J by 3 bases, with 10 bases between the two germline ends. The CDR3 is CASTPGGYNSPLHF. CDR3 nucleotide sequence: TGTGCCAGCACCCCGGGGGGCTATAATTCACCCCTCCACTTT.

V usage is TRBV5-4 and J usage is TRBJ2-5; D remains ambiguous. V was clipped by 5 bases and J by 5 bases, with 16 bases between them. The CDR3 runs to 14 residues. The V gene's germline CDR1 is SGHNT and CDR2 YYREEE (reference sequence). The CDR3 region is CASSYNPRPETQYF. In DNA form, the CDR3 reads TGTGCCAGCAGTTACAATCCCCGCCCGGAGACCCAGTACTTC.

The chain carries TRBV5-6 and TRBJ2-3; a possible D gene is TRBD2 (6 bases). The V and J ends lost 4 bases and 2 bases respectively, with 17 bases between them. This CDR3 contains 16 residues. Germline V gene lookup returns CDR1 SGHDT and CDR2 YYEEEE. The CDR3 DNA is TGTGCCAGCAGCGGCGCCGGGACTGCTCACACAGATACGCAGTATTTT. It yields the protein CASSGAGTAHTDTQYF.

This chain uses TRBV27 with TRBJ2-7; 8 bases are a match to TRBD2. J lost 4 bases, V lost 6 bases, and 11 bases had no gene match. CDR1 and CDR2 (germline): MNHEY, SMNVEV (reference sequence). The CDR3 is 15 amino acids. DNA of the CDR3: TGTGCCAGCAGACCGCCGGGACTAGTGATGTACGAGCAGTACTTC. As protein: CASRPPGLVMYEQYF.

V and J are TRBV25-1 and TRBJ1-5; the match to TRBD1 covers 9 bases. The junction had 4 bases not matched to a gene; V was cut back by 5 bases and J by 2 bases. Germline V gene lookup returns CDR1 MGHDK and CDR2 SYGVNS. The CDR3 contains 15 residues. As DNA, the CDR3 is TGTGCCAGCAGTCCACGGACAGGGGGCAATCAGCCCCAGCATTTT. This translates into CASSPRTGGNQPQHF.

V gene TRBV13 combines with J gene TRBJ1-1; D not certain. The ends were cut back, 2 bases at V and 3 bases at J, with 13 bases in the middle. The CDR3 sequence is 15 residues long. Per germline, CDR1 PRHDT and CDR2 FYEKMQ (reference sequence). The CDR3 nucleotides read TGTGCCAGCAGCTTACCCTGGTCTAATCACACTGAAGCTTTCTTT. This translates into CASSLPWSNHTEAFF.

The chain uses TRBV10-3 and TRBJ2-6; 10 bases align to TRBD1. The V gene end was trimmed by 8 bases and the J gene end by 0 bases; junction bases not matched to a gene: 7. The length of the CDR3 is 17 residues. Germline V gene data show CDR1 as ENHRY and CDR2 as SYGVKD. The CDR3 DNA reads TGTGCCATCTGGCGGGACAGGGGCAACTCTGGGGCCAACGTCCTGACTTTC. Protein sequence: CAIWRDRGNSGANVLTF.

This chain links TRBV3-1 (or the pseudogene TRBV3-2) with TRBJ1-5; 7 bases align to TRBD1. Trimming took 6 bases from V and 1 from J; bases not matched to a gene: 6. The germline V gene encodes CDR1 LGHDT and CDR2 YNNKEL (reference sequence). The CDR3 is 15 residues long. DNA for the CDR3: TGTGCCAGCAGTCTTGGAGGGGGCAGCAATCAGCCCCAGCATTTT. Translated, it gives CASSLGGGSNQPQHF.

The chain couples TRBV5-1 to TRBJ2-2; 7 bases match TRBD2. With V trimmed by 2 bases and J by 6 bases, 7 bases remained unmatched. The CDR3 has 15 amino acids. Germline V gene sequence: CDR1 SGHRS, CDR2 YFSETQ. The CDR3 region is CASSFGTNDAGELFF. DNA of the CDR3: TGCGCCAGCAGCTTCGGGACTAACGACGCCGGGGAGCTGTTTTTT.

The chain combines TRBV6-4 with TRBJ2-2; D perhaps matches TRBD1 (5 bases). The germline V gene encodes CDR1 MRHNA and CDR2 SNTAGT. V was cut by 3 bases and J by 5 bases, with 7 bases left in between. The CDR3 loop spans 13 amino acids. DNA of the CDR3: TGTGCCAGCAGTGATCAGGGAACCGGGGAGCTGTTTTTT. Its translation: CASSDQGTGELFF.

This clone was observed once. The chain couples TRBV5-6 to TRBJ2-7, with TRBD1 matching 7 bases. The CDR3 has 13 amino acids. With 5 bases clipped from V and 4 bases from J, the junction kept 6 bases outside the gene matches. CDR1 is SGHDT and CDR2 is YYEEEE in the germline V gene. The CDR3 sequence is CASSYGQAYEQYF. The CDR3 nucleotides read TGTGCCAGCAGTTATGGACAGGCGTACGAGCAGTACTTC. Supplemented by reference TRBV5-6 and TRBJ2-7, the full variable domain reads DAGVTQSPTHLIKTRGQQVTLRCSPKSGHDTVSWYQQALGQGPQFIFQYYEEEERQRGNFPDRFSGHQFPNYSSELNVNALLLGDSALYLCASSYGQAYEQYFGPGTRLTVT.

The genes are TRBV5-1 and TRBJ1-1; maybe TRBD1 (6 bases). V lost 4 bases and J lost 5, with 18 bases in between. Looked up from germline, CDR1 is SGHRS and CDR2 is YFSETQ. CDR3 length: 15 residues. CDR3 residues: CASSPRQAARTEAFF. For the CDR3, the DNA is TGCGCCAGCAGCCCCCGACAGGCGGCGAGAACTGAAGCTTTCTTT. The variable domain in full, completed from reference TRBV5-1 and TRBJ1-1, reads KAGVTQTPRYLIKTRGQQVTLSCSPISGHRSVSWYQQTPGQGLQFLFEYFSETQRNKGNFPGRFSGRQFSNSRSEMNVSTLELGDSALYLCASSPRQAARTEAFFGQGTRLTVV.

The chain employs TRBV2 and TRBJ1-1; D is ambiguous. The CDR3 runs 13 residues. V was cut by 7 bases and J by 0 bases, with 9 bases left in between. The germline CDR1 and CDR2 sequences are SNHLY and FYNNEI. The CDR3 bases are TGTGCCAGCATAAGAGATTTGAACACTGAAGCTTTCTTT. Translated: CASIRDLNTEAFF.

V is TRBV11-3 and J is TRBJ2-3, with TRBD2 identical over 13 bases. The V segment lost 4 bases and the J segment 4 bases; nucleotides outside the gene matches: 5. Germline V gene lookup returns CDR1 SGHNT and CDR2 YENEEA. The CDR3 is 16 amino acids. CDR3 in amino acids: CASSSSTSGRADTQYF. CDR3 bases: TGTGCCAGCAGCTCCTCTACTAGCGGGAGGGCAGATACGCAGTATTTT.

This chain joins TRBV7-9 and TRBJ1-3; D possibly corresponds to TRBD1 (6 bases). V lost 5 bases and J 7 bases, leaving 18 bases between the germline ends. From germline, CDR1 is SEHNR and CDR2 FQNEAQ (reference sequence). This CDR3 has 15 residues. The DNA of the CDR3 is TGTGCCAGCAGCCCCCGGACAGTCGCAGGCAACACCATATATTTT. Protein sequence: CASSPRTVAGNTIYF.

The chain carries TRBV4-3 and TRBJ2-5; 14 bases are shared with TRBD2. Per germline, CDR1 LGHNA and CDR2 YSLEER. The CDR3 extends over 18 amino acids. Losses at the gene ends were 0 bases for V and 1 base for J; bases not matched to a gene: 4. This CDR3 reads CASSQDWTSGGSQETQYF. The CDR3 DNA follows: TGCGCCAGCAGCCAAGATTGGACTAGCGGGGGGTCCCAAGAGACCCAGTACTTC.

This clone was recorded only once. The CDR3 nucleotides read TGTGCCAGCAGCTTACGACAGGGGTCCGGGGAGCTGTTTTTT. Protein product: CASSLRQGSGELFF. V is TRBV11-3 and J is TRBJ2-2; 8 bases are a match to TRBD1. This CDR3 contains 14 residues. J lost 6 bases, V lost 2 bases, and 2 bases had no gene match. Germline CDR1 is SGHNT and CDR2 is YENEEA.

The V gene is TRBV18, the J gene TRBJ2-7; 10 bases align to TRBD1. The J segment lost 5 bases and the V segment lost 0 bases, leaving 4 bases of the junction unmatched. Looked up from germline, CDR1 is KGHSH and CDR2 is LQKENI. The CDR3 is 15 residues long. This chain's CDR3 is CASSPPAGQGNEQYF. The DNA of the CDR3 is TGTGCCAGCTCACCACCGGCGGGACAGGGGAACGAGCAGTACTTC.

The sample holds a few counts of this clone. The junction does not match germline at one end; this may be a read error. This chain links TRBV5-5 with TRBJ1-6; D is undetermined. The V gene's germline CDR1 is SGHKS and CDR2 YYEKEE (reference sequence). The CDR3 is made up of 16 amino acids. The CDR3 reads CASGLSQRSTNSPLHF. The CDR3 DNA reads TGTGCCAGCGGCTTGTCGCAGAGGAGTACGAATTCACCCCTCCACTTT.

This clone was detected once. CDR3 in DNA: TGTGCCAGCCAGGACAGAGCTAACTATGGCTACACCTTC. This sequence encodes CASQDRANYGYTF. V and J are TRBV19 and TRBJ1-2, with D perhaps matching TRBD1 (6 bases). Per the germline V gene, CDR1 is LNHDA and CDR2 is SQIVND (reference sequence). The ends were cut back, 9 bases at V and 0 bases at J, with 11 bases in the middle. This CDR3 has 13 amino acids.

The chain's CDR3 is CAWSGDYSADTQYF. For the CDR3, the DNA is TGTGCCTGGAGTGGGGACTATTCGGCAGATACGCAGTATTTT. The chain joins TRBV30 to TRBJ2-3; 7 positions agree with TRBD2. The germline V gene has CDR1 GTSNPN and CDR2 SVGIG (reference sequence). The CDR3 is 14 residues long. The V and J ends lost 1 base and 4 bases, in that order; junction bases with no gene match: 5.

This clone was detected only once. The chain is built from TRBV5-5 and TRBJ2-2; the match to TRBD1 covers 9 bases. V gave up 7 bases and J gave up 4 bases; unmatched junction bases: 11. The CDR3 is made up of 16 amino acids. CDR1 and CDR2 (germline): SGHKS, YYEKEE (reference sequence). The CDR3 reads CASGILPDRGTGELFF. Written as DNA, the CDR3 is TGTGCCAGCGGGATATTACCGGACAGGGGCACCGGGGAGCTGTTTTTT.

This chain joins TRBV7-9 and TRBJ1-2; D gene unclear. The V gene lost 0 bases and the J gene lost 8 bases, with 10 bases spanning the gap. Looked up from germline, CDR1 is SEHNR and CDR2 is FQNEAQ (reference sequence). The CDR3 is 13 amino acids. The DNA of the CDR3 is TGTGCCAGCAGCTTAGCGGCTGGGAGGGGCTACACCTTC. This encodes CASSLAAGRGYTF.

The rearrangement uses TRBV18 and TRBJ2-7; a weak D match, TRBD2 (6 bases). In germline, CDR1 is KGHSH, CDR2 LQKENI. Trimming removed 3 bases at V and 0 bases at J, with 12 bases between. The CDR3 is 15 residues long. CDR3 in amino acids: CASSPRDSSSYEQYF. CDR3 DNA: TGTGCCAGCTCACCCCGGGACTCGAGCTCCTACGAGCAGTACTTC.

The chain couples TRBV6-1 to TRBJ1-2; 7 bases map to TRBD1. This CDR3 region has 15 residues. Germline loops: CDR1 MNHNS, CDR2 SASEGT. V lost 2 bases and J lost 3; bases outside the gene matches: 6. CDR3 sequence reads: CASSEIARGDYGYTF. DNA of the CDR3: TGTGCCAGCAGTGAAATTGCCAGGGGGGACTATGGCTACACCTTC.

This chain connects TRBV16 to TRBJ1-2, with D maybe TRBD1 (6 bases). V gave up 4 bases and J gave up 7 bases, with 13 bases separating them. CDR3 length equals 13 residues. Germline V gene lookup returns CDR1 KGHSY and CDR2 FQNENV. This CDR3 is CASSPRTASGYTF. DNA for the CDR3: TGTGCCAGCAGCCCCCGGACAGCTAGTGGCTACACCTTC.